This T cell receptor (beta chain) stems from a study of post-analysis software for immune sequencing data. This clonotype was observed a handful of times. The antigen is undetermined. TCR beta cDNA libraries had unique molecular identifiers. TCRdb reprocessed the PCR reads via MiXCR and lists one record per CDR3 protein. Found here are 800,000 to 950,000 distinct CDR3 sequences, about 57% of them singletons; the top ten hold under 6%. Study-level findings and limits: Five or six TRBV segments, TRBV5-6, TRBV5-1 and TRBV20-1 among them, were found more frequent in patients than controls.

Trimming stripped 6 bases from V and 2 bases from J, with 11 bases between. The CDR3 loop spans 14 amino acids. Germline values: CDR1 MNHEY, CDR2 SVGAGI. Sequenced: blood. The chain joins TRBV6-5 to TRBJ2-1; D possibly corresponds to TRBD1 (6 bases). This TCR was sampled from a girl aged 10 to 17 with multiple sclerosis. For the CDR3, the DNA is TGTGCCAGCAGCCGAGGACAGACCTACAATGAGCAGTTCTTC. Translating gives CASSRGQTYNEQFF.